The present entry profiles one TCR beta chain with its context. Treatment specified: about 20 received Ad26.COV2.S at low or high dose, single or two shots; roughly five received placebo; per-sample allocation not given. On day 63 after the first injection, vaccine and placebo recipients gave samples. The record originates from a study of Ad26.COV2.S vaccination and SARS-CoV-2 variants. With 5 bases clipped from V and 3 bases from J, the junction kept 9 bases outside the gene matches. The CDR3 is 15 residues long. CDR1 SEHNR and CDR2 FQNEAQ come from the germline V gene (reference sequence). Assay used: immunoSEQ multiplex PCR; TCRdb lists only in-frame clones, some missing. Of over 400,000 clones in the sample, 80% to 95% were seen once.

The receptor comes from a person between 18 and 65 years old who received the Ad26.COV2.S COVID-19 vaccine or a placebo. The chain employs TRBV7-9 and TRBJ1-1, with 7 bases identical to TRBD1. The input for sequencing was peripheral blood, taken in a trial of Ad26.COV2.S vaccine versus placebo. In DNA form, the CDR3 reads TGTGCCAGCAGCCTAGAGGGAGGGGGCCACACTGAAGCTTTCTTT. It translates to CASSLEGGGHTEAFF.